The entry that follows covers one T cell receptor (beta chain) sequence. This sample stems from a study of glioma-infiltrating T cells. Using RNA template, CDR3s of TCR alpha and beta were amplified with iRepertoire arm-PCR. Each CDR3 protein gets one entry after TCRdb re-called the multiplex PCR reads with MiXCR. The table shows 300,000 to 400,000 distinct CDR3 sequences, with approximately 42% occurring only once. Germline V lookup: CDR1 SGHTA, CDR2 FQGNSA. This CDR3 has 12 residues. Trimming at V came to 5 bases and at J to 13 bases, leaving 9 bases not matched to a gene. The V call is TRBV7-2, the J call TRBJ1-1, with 8 nucleotides matching TRBD1. The clonotype originates from a human donor with low-grade glioma or glioblastoma, undergoing nonglioma brain surgery, or in good health (not recorded which). The sample comprised glioma tissue, nonneoplastic brain tissue, or PBMCs (not recorded which). CDR3 region: CASSTQGARVFF. The CDR3 DNA follows: TGTGCCAGCAGCACCCAGGGGGCGAGGGTTTTCTTT.